The entry below describes one T cell receptor (beta chain). Assay: immunoSEQ multiplex PCR; the TCRdb copy retains only in-frame clones and omits some. The profile shows approximately 5,700 clones, around 90% of them singletons. The data originate from a study of sequential checkpoint blockade in melanoma. Study details: Each arm's sequence ended with maintenance nivolumab.

Treatment noted: randomized to nivolumab then ipilimumab (arm A) or the reverse (arm B). From thawed PBMCs, live CD3+CD8+ cells negative for CD19 and CD56 were sorted. This specimen was CD8+ T cells sorted from blood (inferred from file names), taken from a patient given nivolumab and ipilimumab in sequence. This sequence was found in a human donor with melanoma.

CDR3: CASSLVADEQFF. In DNA, the CDR3 is TGTGCCAGCAGCTTGGTAGCGGATGAGCAGTTCTTC. V usage is TRBV5-6 and J usage is TRBJ2-1, with D possibly matching TRBD2 (6 bases). Germline-derived CDR1 and CDR2 are SGHDT and YYEEEE. Trimming pared 0 bases from V and 8 bases from J, leaving 6 bases between. The CDR3 has 12 amino acids.